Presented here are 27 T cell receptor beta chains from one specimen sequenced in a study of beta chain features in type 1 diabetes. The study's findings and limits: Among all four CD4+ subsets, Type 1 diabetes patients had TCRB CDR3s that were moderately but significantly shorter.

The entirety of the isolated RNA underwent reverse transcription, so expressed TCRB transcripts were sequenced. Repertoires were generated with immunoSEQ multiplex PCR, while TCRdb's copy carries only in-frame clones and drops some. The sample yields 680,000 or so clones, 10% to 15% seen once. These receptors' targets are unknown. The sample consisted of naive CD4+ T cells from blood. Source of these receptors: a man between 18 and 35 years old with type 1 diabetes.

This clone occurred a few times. Here the CDR3 DNA reads TGTGCCAGCTCTCCTGAAGAGGCGAAGGAGCAGTACTTC. It encodes CASSPEEAKEQYF. This chain links TRBV18 with TRBJ2-7; D gene unclear. Trimming took off 6 bases at V and 7 bases at J, with 16 bases between the two ends. The CDR3 has 13 residues. CDR1 and CDR2 (germline): KGHSH, LQKENI.

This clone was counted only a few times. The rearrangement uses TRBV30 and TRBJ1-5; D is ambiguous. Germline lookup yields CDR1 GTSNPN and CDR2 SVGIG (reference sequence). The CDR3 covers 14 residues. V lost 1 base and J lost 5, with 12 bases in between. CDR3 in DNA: TGTGCCTGGAGTGGGACCGCTTCGGATCAGCCCCAGCATTTT. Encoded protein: CAWSGTASDQPQHF.

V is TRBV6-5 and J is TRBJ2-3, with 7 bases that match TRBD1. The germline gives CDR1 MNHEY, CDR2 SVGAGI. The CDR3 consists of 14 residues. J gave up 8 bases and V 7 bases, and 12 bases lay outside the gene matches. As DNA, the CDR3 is TGTGCCAGCACCAAAGGGGGCCTGGGTGGTACGCAGTATTTT. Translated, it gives CASTKGGLGGTQYF.

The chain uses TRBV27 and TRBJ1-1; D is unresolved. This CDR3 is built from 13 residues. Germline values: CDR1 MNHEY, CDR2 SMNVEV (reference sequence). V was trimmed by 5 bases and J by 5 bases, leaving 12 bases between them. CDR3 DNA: TGTGCCAGCAGTCTAACGGGGAAGACTGAAGCTTTCTTT. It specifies CASSLTGKTEAFF.

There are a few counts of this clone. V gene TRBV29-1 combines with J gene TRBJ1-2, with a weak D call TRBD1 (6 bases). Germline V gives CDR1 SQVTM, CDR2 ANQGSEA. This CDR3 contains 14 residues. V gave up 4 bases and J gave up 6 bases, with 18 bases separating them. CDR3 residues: CSVAIGGGSDGYTF. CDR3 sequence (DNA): TGCAGCGTTGCGATTGGGGGCGGTAGTGATGGCTACACCTTC. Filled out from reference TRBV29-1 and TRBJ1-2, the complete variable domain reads SAVISQKPSRDICQRGTSLTIQCQVDSQVTMMFWYRQQPGQSLTLIATANQGSEATYESGFVIDKFPISRPNLTFSTLTVSNMSPEDSSIYLCSVAIGGGSDGYTFGSGTRLTVV.

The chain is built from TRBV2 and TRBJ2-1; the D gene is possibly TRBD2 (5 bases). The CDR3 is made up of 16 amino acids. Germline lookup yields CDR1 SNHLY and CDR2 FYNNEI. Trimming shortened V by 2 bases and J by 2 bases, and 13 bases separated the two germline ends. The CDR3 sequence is CASSESLAGTYNEQFF. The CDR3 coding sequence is TGTGCCAGCAGTGAAAGCCTAGCTGGGACCTACAATGAGCAGTTCTTC.

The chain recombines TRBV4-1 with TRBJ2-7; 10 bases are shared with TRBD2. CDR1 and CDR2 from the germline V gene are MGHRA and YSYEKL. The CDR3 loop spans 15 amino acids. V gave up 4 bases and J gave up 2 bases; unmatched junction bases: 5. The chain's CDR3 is CASSPNSGGAYEQYF. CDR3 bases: TGCGCCAGCAGCCCGAACAGCGGGGGGGCCTACGAGCAGTACTTC.

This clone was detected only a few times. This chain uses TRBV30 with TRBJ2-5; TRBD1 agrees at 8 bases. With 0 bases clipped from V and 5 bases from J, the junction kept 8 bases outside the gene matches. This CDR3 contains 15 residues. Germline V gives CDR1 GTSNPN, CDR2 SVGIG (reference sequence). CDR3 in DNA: TGTGCCTGGAGTGTAACGTCAGGGGGCGCGGAGACCCAGTACTTC. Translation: CAWSVTSGGAETQYF.

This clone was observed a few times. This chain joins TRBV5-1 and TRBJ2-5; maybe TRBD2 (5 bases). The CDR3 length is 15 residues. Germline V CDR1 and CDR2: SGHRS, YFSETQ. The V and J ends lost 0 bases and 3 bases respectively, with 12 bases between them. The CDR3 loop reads CASSLGPAGEETQYF. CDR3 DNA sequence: TGCGCCAGCAGCTTGGGGCCCGCGGGTGAAGAGACCCAGTACTTC.

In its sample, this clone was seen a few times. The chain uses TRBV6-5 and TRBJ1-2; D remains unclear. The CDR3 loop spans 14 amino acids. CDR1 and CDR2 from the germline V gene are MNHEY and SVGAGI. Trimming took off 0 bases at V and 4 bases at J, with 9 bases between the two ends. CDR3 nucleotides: TGTGCCAGCAGTTACTCGGAAACCAGCTATGGCTACACCTTC. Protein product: CASSYSETSYGYTF.

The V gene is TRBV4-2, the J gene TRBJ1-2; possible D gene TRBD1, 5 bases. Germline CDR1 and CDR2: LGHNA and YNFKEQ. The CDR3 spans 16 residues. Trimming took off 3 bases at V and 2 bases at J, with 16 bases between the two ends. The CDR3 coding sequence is TGTGCCAGCAGCCATGGTCGGCAGGGCACGAACTATGGCTACACCTTC. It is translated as CASSHGRQGTNYGYTF.

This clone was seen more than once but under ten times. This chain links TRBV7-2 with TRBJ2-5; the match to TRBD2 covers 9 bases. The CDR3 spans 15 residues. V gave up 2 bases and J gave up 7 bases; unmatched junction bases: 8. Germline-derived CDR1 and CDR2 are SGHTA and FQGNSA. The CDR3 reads CASSLMPTSGGTQYF. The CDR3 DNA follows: TGTGCCAGCAGCTTAATGCCGACTAGCGGTGGGACCCAGTACTTC.

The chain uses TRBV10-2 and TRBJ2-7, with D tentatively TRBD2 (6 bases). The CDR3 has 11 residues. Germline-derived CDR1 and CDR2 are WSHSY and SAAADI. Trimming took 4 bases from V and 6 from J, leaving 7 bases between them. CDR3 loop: CASSAGGEQYF. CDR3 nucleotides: TGCGCCAGCAGTGCCGGGGGCGAGCAGTACTTC.

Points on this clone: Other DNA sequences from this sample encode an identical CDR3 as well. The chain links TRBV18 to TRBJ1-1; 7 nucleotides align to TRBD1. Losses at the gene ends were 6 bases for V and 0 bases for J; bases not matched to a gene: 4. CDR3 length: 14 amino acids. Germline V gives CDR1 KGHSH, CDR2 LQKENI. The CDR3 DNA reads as TGTGCCAGCTCGCCGGGACAGATGAACACTGAAGCTTTCTTT. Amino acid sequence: CASSPGQMNTEAFF.

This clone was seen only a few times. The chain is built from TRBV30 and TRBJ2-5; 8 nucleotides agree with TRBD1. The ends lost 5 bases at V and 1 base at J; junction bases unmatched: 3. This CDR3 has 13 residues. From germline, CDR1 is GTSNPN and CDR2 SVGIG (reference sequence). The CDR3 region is CAWDRGAQETQYF. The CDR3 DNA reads TGTGCCTGGGACAGGGGTGCCCAAGAGACCCAGTACTTC.

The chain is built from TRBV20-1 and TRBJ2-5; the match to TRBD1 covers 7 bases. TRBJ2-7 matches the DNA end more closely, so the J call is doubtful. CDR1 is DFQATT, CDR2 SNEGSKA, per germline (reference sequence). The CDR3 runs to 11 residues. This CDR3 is CSVFQGVEQYF. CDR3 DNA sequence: TGCAGTGTCTTCCAGGGGGTCGAGCAGTACTTC.

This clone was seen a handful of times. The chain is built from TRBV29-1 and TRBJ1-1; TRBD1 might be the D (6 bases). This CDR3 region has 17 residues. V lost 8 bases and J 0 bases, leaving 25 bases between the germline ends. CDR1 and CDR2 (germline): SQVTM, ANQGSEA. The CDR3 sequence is CSFKGGSPGELNTEAFF. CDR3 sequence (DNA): TGCAGCTTTAAAGGGGGGTCACCCGGCGAGTTGAACACTGAAGCTTTCTTT.

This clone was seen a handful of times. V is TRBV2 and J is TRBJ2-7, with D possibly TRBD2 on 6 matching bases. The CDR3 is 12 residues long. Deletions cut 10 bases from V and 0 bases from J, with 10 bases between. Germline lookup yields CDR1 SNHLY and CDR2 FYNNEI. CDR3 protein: CATGTVSYEQYF. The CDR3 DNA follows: TGTGCCACAGGGACTGTCTCCTACGAGCAGTACTTC.

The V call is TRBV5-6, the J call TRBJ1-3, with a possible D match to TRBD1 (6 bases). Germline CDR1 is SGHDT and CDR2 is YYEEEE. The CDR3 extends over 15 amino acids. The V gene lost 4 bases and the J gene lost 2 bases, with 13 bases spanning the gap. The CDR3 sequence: CASSQQGLAGNTIYF. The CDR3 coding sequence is TGTGCCAGCAGCCAGCAGGGGCTTGCTGGAAACACCATATATTTT.

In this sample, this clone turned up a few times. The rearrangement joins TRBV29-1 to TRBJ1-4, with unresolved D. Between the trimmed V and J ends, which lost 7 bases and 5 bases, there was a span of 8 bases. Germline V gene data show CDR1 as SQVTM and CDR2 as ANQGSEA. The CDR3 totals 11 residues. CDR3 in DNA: TGCAGCGGCGGAGGGAATGAAAAACTGTTTTTT. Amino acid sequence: CSGGGNEKLFF.

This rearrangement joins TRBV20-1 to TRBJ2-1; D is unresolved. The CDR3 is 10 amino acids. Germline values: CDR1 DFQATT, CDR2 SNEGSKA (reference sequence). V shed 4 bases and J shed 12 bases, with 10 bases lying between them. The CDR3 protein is CSATQALQFF. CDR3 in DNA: TGCAGTGCTACCCAGGCTCTGCAGTTCTTC.

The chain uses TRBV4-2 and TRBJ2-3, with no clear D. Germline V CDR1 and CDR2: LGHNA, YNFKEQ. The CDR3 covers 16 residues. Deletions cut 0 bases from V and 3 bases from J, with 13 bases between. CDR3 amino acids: CASSQDRSSETDTQYF. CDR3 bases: TGTGCCAGCAGCCAAGATCGCAGTTCTGAGACAGATACGCAGTATTTT.

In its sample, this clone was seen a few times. Written as DNA, the CDR3 is TGTGCCTGGAGTGTAGCGGGCGTGCAGACCCAGTACTTC. Encoded protein: CAWSVAGVQTQYF. This rearrangement joins TRBV30 to TRBJ2-5; D may be TRBD2 (6 bases). Trimming left V 0 bases short and J 6 bases short, with 11 bases between. Germline values: CDR1 GTSNPN, CDR2 SVGIG (reference sequence). The CDR3 consists of 13 residues.

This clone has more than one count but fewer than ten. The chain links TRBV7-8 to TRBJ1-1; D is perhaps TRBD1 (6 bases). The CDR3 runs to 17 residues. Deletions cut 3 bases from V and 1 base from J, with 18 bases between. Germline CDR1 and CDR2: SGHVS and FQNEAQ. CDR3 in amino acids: CASSLQRPGQRNTEAFF. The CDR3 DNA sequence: TGTGCCAGCAGCTTGCAACGGCCGGGACAACGGAACACTGAAGCTTTCTTT.

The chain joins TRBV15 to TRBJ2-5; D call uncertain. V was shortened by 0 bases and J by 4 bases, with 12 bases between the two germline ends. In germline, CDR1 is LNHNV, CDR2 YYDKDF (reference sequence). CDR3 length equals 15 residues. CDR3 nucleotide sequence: TGTGCCACCAGCAGAGATCGCGACCCCTTAGAGACCCAGTACTTC. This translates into CATSRDRDPLETQYF.

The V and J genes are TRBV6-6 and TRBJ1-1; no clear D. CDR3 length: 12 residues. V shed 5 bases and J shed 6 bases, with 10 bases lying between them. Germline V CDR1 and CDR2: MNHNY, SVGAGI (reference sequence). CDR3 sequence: CASSLVAAEAFF. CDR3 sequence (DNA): TGTGCCAGCAGTCTCGTCGCGGCTGAAGCTTTCTTT.

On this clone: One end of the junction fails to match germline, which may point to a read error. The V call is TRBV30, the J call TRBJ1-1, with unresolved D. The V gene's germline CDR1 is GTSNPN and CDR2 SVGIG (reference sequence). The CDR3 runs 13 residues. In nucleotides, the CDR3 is TGTGCCTGGAGTGACCTTGGGCCGACTGGAGCTTTCTTT. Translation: CAWSDLGPTGAFF.